This is a list of T cell receptor beta chains from one sample in a study of T-cell reconstitution after alpha-beta-depleted transplantation in children. From the PCR reads, TCRdb called clonotypes with MiXCR, one entry per CDR3 protein. Here the sample spans 100,000 or so distinct CDR3 sequences, approximately 6% being singletons. The sample here was PBMCs, mostly from graft donor cells, taken 60 days after TCRalphabeta/CD19-depleted stem cell transplant. These receptors came from a female patient between 2 and 15 years old who had a stem cell transplant for Fanconi anemia, so the T cells may come from the graft donor. Each CDR3 is given with its conserved first and last residue. Each record gives: clone size, J gene, V gene, D gene, CDR3 protein, CDR3 DNA. D genes are given only for firm matches. The listing skips clone size in some rows; elsewhere it reads once, few, many or a size class.

many | TRBJ1-6 | TRBV5-1 | TRBD1 | CASSLGTGGNSPLHF | TGCGCCAGCAGCTTGGGGACAGGGGGTAATTCACCCCTCCACTTT
many | TRBJ1-4 | TRBV5-4 | - | CASSLEGGSTNEKLFF | TGTGCCAGCAGCTTGGAGGGTGGCTCCACTAATGAAAAACTGTTTTTT
- | TRBJ1-1 | TRBV18 | - | CASSPSYKDAEAFF | TGTGCCAGCTCACCTTCTTATAAGGACGCTGAAGCTTTCTTT
many | TRBJ2-1 | TRBV14 | - | CASSQDLENEQFF | TGTGCCAGCAGCCAAGATCTTGAGAATGAGCAGTTCTTC
many | TRBJ2-7 | TRBV30 | - | CAWSVRYEQYF | TGTGCCTGGAGTGTACGGTACGAGCAGTACTTC
few | TRBJ2-7 | TRBV7-8 | TRBD2 | CASGLGVAGKKYEQYF | TGTGCCAGCGGACTGGGGGTAGCGGGGAAAAAATACGAGCAGTACTTC
many | TRBJ1-5 | TRBV20-1 | - | CSARDPRGNQPQHF | TGCAGTGCTAGAGATCCCAGGGGTAATCAGCCCCAGCATTTT
many | TRBJ2-3 | TRBV20-1 | - | CSASMRYGSSTDTQYF | TGCAGTGCTAGTATGCGTTACGGGTCTAGCACAGATACGCAGTATTTT
many | TRBJ2-3 | TRBV3-1 | - | CASSQDPLRGSTDTQYF | TGTGCCAGCAGCCAAGATCCGCTGAGGGGTAGCACAGATACGCAGTATTTT
many | TRBJ2-5 | TRBV15 | - | CATSGRQQETQYF | TGTGCCACCAGCGGCAGACAACAAGAGACCCAGTACTTC
many | TRBJ1-3 | TRBV6-5 | - | CASSYPGVFGNTIYF | TGTGCCAGCAGTTACCCCGGGGTCTTTGGAAACACCATATATTTT
- | TRBJ2-1 | TRBV12-3/TRBV12-4 | TRBD2 | CASCPRAPGRAIGDEQFF | TGTGCCAGCTGCCCTAGAGCCCCCGGGAGGGCCATAGGGGATGAGCAGTTCTTC
many | TRBJ1-3 | TRBV9 | TRBD1 | CASSPPTGTSSGNTIYF | TGTGCCAGCAGCCCTCCGACAGGGACCTCTTCTGGAAACACCATATATTTT
many | TRBJ1-3 | TRBV30 | - | CAWSVRRESSGNTIYF | TGTGCCTGGAGTGTACGGCGGGAAAGCTCTGGAAACACCATATATTTT
many | TRBJ2-3 | TRBV27 | - | CASEGADTQYF | TGTGCCAGCGAGGGAGCGGATACGCAGTATTTT
many | TRBJ2-5 | TRBV7-3 | - | CASSLTFGGQETQYF | TGTGCCAGCAGCTTAACTTTTGGCGGCCAAGAGACCCAGTACTTC
many | TRBJ2-1 | TRBV14 | TRBD2 | CASSPWTSRFDEQFF | TGTGCCAGCAGCCCCTGGACTAGCAGGTTCGATGAGCAGTTCTTC
few | TRBJ2-3 | TRBV18 | - | CASSWLTDFSDTQYF | TGTGCCAGCTCTTGGCTCACTGATTTTTCAGATACGCAGTATTTT
few | TRBJ2-7 | TRBV1 | - | CASRRDRGWNEQYF | TGTGCCAGCAGGAGGGACAGGGGGTGGAACGAGCAGTACTTC
many | TRBJ2-7 | TRBV20-1 | - | CSANEGPVNEQYF | TGCAGTGCCAACGAGGGGCCAGTCAACGAGCAGTACTTC
many | TRBJ2-1 | TRBV6-5 | TRBD2 | CASSLGGGYINEQFF | TGTGCCAGCAGTCTCGGGGGGGGCTATATCAATGAGCAGTTCTTC
many | TRBJ2-3 | TRBV27 | - | CASSPSNRLQGATDTQYF | TGTGCCAGCAGTCCCTCCAACCGCTTACAGGGAGCGACAGATACGCAGTATTTT
few | TRBJ2-7 | TRBV21-1 | - | CASSKWSGSYEQYF | TGTGCCAGCAGCAAATGGTCTGGAAGCTACGAGCAGTACTTC
many | TRBJ2-1 | TRBV5-1 | TRBD2 | CASSFLAGGPYNEQFF | TGCGCCAGCAGCTTCCTTGCGGGGGGCCCATACAATGAGCAGTTCTTC
many | TRBJ1-1 | TRBV5-1 | - | CASSLVSGGNTEAFF | TGCGCCAGCAGCTTGGTTTCCGGGGGGAACACTGAAGCTTTCTTT
many | TRBJ2-3 | TRBV29-1 | - | CSVDLGTMQIDTQYF | TGCAGCGTTGACCTCGGAACGATGCAGATAGATACGCAGTATTTT
many | TRBJ2-3 | TRBV18 | - | CASSPWRASTDTQYF | TGTGCCAGCTCACCCTGGAGGGCTAGCACAGATACGCAGTATTTT
many | TRBJ2-3 | TRBV29-1 | TRBD2 | CSLAGGPTDTQYF | TGCAGCCTAGCGGGGGGGCCCACAGATACGCAGTATTTT